This passage covers 8 T cell receptor beta chains from one sample sequenced in a study of shared clonotypes between healthy human individuals. The repertoire was sequenced with immunoSEQ multiplex PCR; TCRdb's copy has only in-frame clones and lacks some. Of about 320,000 clones listed, around 87% are singletons. The sample was memory CD8+ T cells sorted from blood. Subset here: CD45RO+ cells pooled with CCR7-negative TemRA cells. All receptors come from a man younger than 30 in good health.

The chain carries TRBV5-1 and TRBJ2-1, with 12 bases identical to TRBD1. V was pared by 5 bases and J by 5 bases, with 11 bases of the junction left unmatched. The CDR3 runs to 17 residues. CDR1 is SGHRS, CDR2 YFSETQ, per germline. The CDR3 is CASSTTGTGGLDNEQFF. The CDR3 nucleotides read TGCGCCAGCAGTACTACCGGGACAGGGGGCTTAGACAATGAGCAGTTCTTC.

V gene TRBV6-5 combines with J gene TRBJ2-7, with TRBD1 matching 7 bases. V gave up 2 bases and J gave up 10 bases; unmatched junction bases: 14. This CDR3 comprises 15 residues. Germline V gives CDR1 MNHEY, CDR2 SVGAGI. The CDR3 sequence: CASSYQGQDQSIQYF. CDR3 sequence (DNA): TGTGCCAGCAGTTACCAAGGACAGGATCAATCCATACAGTACTTC.

The rearrangement uses TRBV29-1 and TRBJ2-7; D gene uncertain. Germline V gene lookup returns CDR1 SQVTM and CDR2 ANQGSEA. The CDR3 extends over 15 amino acids. V lost 0 bases and J 2 bases, leaving 14 bases between the germline ends. CDR3 DNA: TGCAGCGTTGAAGATTTAAGAGGCTTCACCTACGAGCAGTACTTC. It is translated as CSVEDLRGFTYEQYF.

This clone was observed once. The chain joins TRBV6-5 to TRBJ2-7; no clear D. CDR1 is MNHEY and CDR2 is SVGAGI in the germline V gene. V dropped 0 bases and J dropped 6 bases, with 9 bases sitting between them. The CDR3 is 13 residues long. CDR3 loop: CASSYSSGSEQYF. DNA for the CDR3: TGTGCCAGCAGTTACTCTTCGGGCTCCGAGCAGTACTTC.

The chain is built from TRBV27 and TRBJ2-5; perhaps TRBD2 as D (6 bases). CDR1 is MNHEY, CDR2 SMNVEV, per germline (reference sequence). The CDR3 extends over 16 amino acids. V lost 11 bases to trimming and J lost 6 bases, with 28 bases between them. The CDR3 loop is CAAGSLTEGRDQTQYF. The CDR3 DNA sequence: TGTGCCGCCGGAAGTTTGACGGAGGGGCGGGACCAGACCCAGTACTTC.

The chain is built from TRBV6-5 and TRBJ2-7, with D unresolved. CDR1 is MNHEY, CDR2 SVGAGI, per germline. The V and J ends lost 3 bases and 3 bases respectively, with 9 bases between them. The CDR3 consists of 13 residues. The DNA of the CDR3 is TGTGCCAGCAGTTATACGGGTGGCTACGAGCAGTACTTC. It yields the protein CASSYTGGYEQYF.

CDR3 region: CASSSRDSDLNTEAFF. The CDR3 nucleotides read TGCGCCAGCAGCTCCCGGGACAGCGATTTGAACACTGAAGCTTTCTTT. V and J are TRBV5-1 and TRBJ1-1; 7 bases match TRBD1. From germline, CDR1 is SGHRS and CDR2 YFSETQ. The CDR3 length is 16 residues. Trimming at V came to 3 bases and at J to 0 bases, leaving 8 bases not matched to a gene.

This clone has a single count. The chain couples TRBV9 to TRBJ1-2, with a weak D call TRBD1 (5 bases). The germline V and J ends were trimmed by 4 bases and 4 bases, with 17 bases remaining between them. This CDR3 comprises 15 residues. CDR1 is SGDLS, CDR2 YYNGEE, per germline. CDR3 in DNA: TGTGCCAGCAGCTTCGGGCCGACTGGGGCCTATGGCTACACCTTC. It encodes CASSFGPTGAYGYTF.